A single sample gave rise to the 26 T cell receptor beta chains below, sequenced in a study of blood T cell repertoires in COVID-19. Generated by immunoSEQ multiplex PCR, the TCRdb table keeps only in-frame clones and is missing some. The table includes about 520,000 clones, approximately 85% detected once. The sequenced sample consisted of peripheral blood. All receptors come from a human donor in a cohort sampled during active COVID-19.

The chain recombines TRBV12-3 or TRBV12-4 with TRBJ2-7; a possible D gene is TRBD1 (6 bases). The CDR3 has 13 residues. The V end was cut by 1 base, the J end by 3 bases, with 7 bases between. The DNA of the CDR3 is TGTGCCAGCAGTTTAGTCAGGGGCTACGAGCAGTACTTC. It specifies CASSLVRGYEQYF.

This sequence joins TRBV18 and TRBJ2-3; D perhaps matches TRBD1 (6 bases). This CDR3 has 15 residues. V lost 6 bases to trimming and J lost 4 bases, with 17 bases between them. Looked up from germline, CDR1 is KGHSH and CDR2 is LQKENI. The CDR3, as DNA: TGTGCCAGCTCCCCAGTATTAGGGGGATCAGATACGCAGTATTTT. Translated: CASSPVLGGSDTQYF.

The V gene is TRBV6-1, the J gene TRBJ1-5; perhaps TRBD1 as D (5 bases). The length of the CDR3 is 15 residues. V gave up 2 bases and J gave up 0 bases, with 8 bases separating them. Germline V gene sequence: CDR1 MNHNS, CDR2 SASEGT. The CDR3 nucleotides are TGTGCCAGCAGTGAACAGGGTTATAGCAATCAGCCCCAGCATTTT. Translating gives CASSEQGYSNQPQHF.

V is TRBV28 and J is TRBJ1-5; D uncertain. Germline V gene data show CDR1 as MDHEN and CDR2 as SYDVKM. The V gene lost 3 bases and the J gene lost 7 bases, with 7 bases spanning the gap. There are 12 residues in the CDR3. CDR3 amino acids: CASSLALQPQHF. The CDR3 nucleotides read TGTGCCAGCAGTTTGGCCCTCCAGCCCCAGCATTTT.

The V gene is TRBV5-4, the J gene TRBJ2-7, with D possibly TRBD2 on 7 matching bases. V lost 0 bases and J lost 2, with 15 bases in between. Germline loops: CDR1 SGHNT, CDR2 YYREEE (reference sequence). The CDR3 length is 16 residues. This CDR3 is CASSLDSQRDTYEQYF. CDR3 bases: TGTGCCAGCAGCTTGGATAGCCAGCGGGACACCTACGAGCAGTACTTC. Filled out from reference TRBV5-4 and TRBJ2-7, the complete variable domain reads ETGVTQSPTHLIKTRGQQVTLRCSSQSGHNTVSWYQQALGQGPQFIFQYYREEENGRGNFPPRFSGLQFPNYSSELNVNALELDDSALYLCASSLDSQRDTYEQYFGPGTRLTVT.

In this sample, this clone turned up once. The chain couples TRBV27 to TRBJ2-3; 11 bases match TRBD2. There are 17 residues in the CDR3. Trimming took 7 bases from V and 4 from J; bases not matched to a gene: 13. Germline V lookup: CDR1 MNHEY, CDR2 SMNVEV (reference sequence). This CDR3 is CASTTTGLAGGPDTQYF. As DNA, the CDR3 is TGTGCCAGCACCACCACGGGGCTAGCGGGAGGCCCAGATACGCAGTATTTT.

The chain uses TRBV7-2 and TRBJ2-4; 9 bases align to TRBD1. CDR1 and CDR2 (germline): SGHTA, FQGNSA. J lost 6 bases, V lost 5 bases, and 14 bases had no gene match. This CDR3 has 17 residues. Here the CDR3 DNA reads TGTGCCAGCAGCAGTAGTGGAGTCGGACAGGGGAGAAACATTCAGTACTTC. Its protein is CASSSSGVGQGRNIQYF.

The chain has TRBV5-1 and TRBJ1-2, with TRBD1 identical over 8 bases. The CDR3 totals 14 residues. The V and J ends lost 0 bases and 5 bases, in that order; junction bases with no gene match: 3. Germline CDR1 is SGHRS and CDR2 is YFSETQ. The CDR3 protein is CASSLDGQGYGYTF. The CDR3 bases are TGCGCCAGCAGCTTGGACGGACAGGGTTATGGCTACACCTTC.

The V gene is TRBV28, the J gene TRBJ1-6, with a weak D call TRBD1 (5 bases). Germline lookup yields CDR1 MDHEN and CDR2 SYDVKM. V lost 7 bases and J lost 10, with 14 bases in between. This CDR3 has 13 residues. The CDR3 loop is CASTRQGRSPLHF. In DNA form, the CDR3 reads TGTGCCAGCACTCGGCAGGGTCGGTCACCCCTCCACTTT.

The V gene is TRBV3-1 (or the pseudogene TRBV3-2), the J gene TRBJ2-7, with D maybe TRBD2 (6 bases). The CDR3 loop spans 14 amino acids. With 0 bases removed from V and 7 bases from J, the gap between germline ends came to 13 bases. Germline CDR1 and CDR2: LGHDT and YNNKEL (reference sequence). The CDR3 is CASSQEDRAGEQYF. The CDR3 nucleotides read TGTGCCAGCAGCCAAGAAGACCGGGCGGGGGAGCAGTACTTC.

This chain links TRBV9 with TRBJ2-7, with TRBD2 matching over 11 bases. CDR3 length: 13 amino acids. Germline V lookup: CDR1 SGDLS, CDR2 YYNGEE. The junction had 5 bases not matched to a gene; V was cut back by 3 bases and J by 9 bases. Here the CDR3 reads CASSATSGRRQYF. CDR3 nucleotides: TGTGCCAGCAGCGCCACTAGCGGGAGACGGCAGTACTTC. The whole variable domain, filled in from reference TRBV9 and TRBJ2-7, reads DSGVTQTPKHLITATGQRVTLRCSPRSGDLSVYWYQQSLDQGLQFLIQYYNGEERAKGNILERFSAQQFPDLHSELNLSSLELGDSALYFCASSATSGRRQYFGPGTRLTVT.

The gene calls are TRBV30 and TRBJ2-7; tentatively, D is TRBD2 (5 bases). Trimming cost V 7 bases and J 2 bases, with 15 bases left between them. The CDR3 covers 13 residues. The germline CDR1 and CDR2 sequences are GTSNPN and SVGIG (reference sequence). This CDR3 is CAFHTSGTYEQYF. The CDR3, as DNA: TGTGCCTTCCATACCTCGGGAACCTACGAGCAGTACTTC.

The genes are TRBV7-9 and TRBJ2-2, with 8 bases fitting TRBD2. The CDR3 is 16 residues long. After removal of 10 bases from V and 4 bases from J, the junction contained 14 bases not matched to a gene. From germline, CDR1 is SEHNR and CDR2 FQNEAQ (reference sequence). Here the CDR3 DNA reads TGTGCCACCATCTTCACGGGACTAGAAGCCACCGGGGAGCTGTTTTTT. Translating it yields CATIFTGLEATGELFF.

The rearrangement uses TRBV18 and TRBJ2-1; a possible D gene is TRBD1 (5 bases). The V gene lost 5 bases and the J gene lost 5 bases, with 13 bases spanning the gap. CDR3 size: 14 residues. CDR1 and CDR2 (germline): KGHSH, LQKENI. The CDR3 coding sequence is TGTGCCAGCTCAATACAGGAAAACCACAATGAGCAGTTCTTC. Encoded protein: CASSIQENHNEQFF. Together with reference TRBV18 and TRBJ2-1, the CDR3 gives the full variable domain: NAGVMQNPRHLVRRRGQEARLRCSPMKGHSHVYWYRQLPEEGLKFMVYLQKENIIDESGMPKERFSAEFPKEGPSILRIQQVVRGDSAAYFCASSIQENHNEQFFGPGTRLTVL.

V and J are TRBV7-4 and TRBJ2-3, with D unclear. This CDR3 contains 15 residues. V was shortened by 1 base and J by 5 bases, with 13 bases between the two germline ends. CDR1 and CDR2 (germline): SGHVT, SQSDAQ. CDR3 sequence reads: CASSLDHPPGDTQYF. The DNA of the CDR3 is TGTGCCAGCAGCTTAGACCACCCTCCGGGAGATACGCAGTATTTT.

The rearrangement links TRBV5-1 to TRBJ2-3; 9 bases map to TRBD2. CDR3 length: 18 residues. Trimming took 2 bases from V and 5 from J; bases not matched to a gene: 15. Germline CDR1 is SGHRS and CDR2 is YFSETQ. This CDR3 is CASSFTGRPSGVLDTQYF. For the CDR3, the DNA is TGCGCCAGCAGCTTTACCGGTCGGCCTAGCGGGGTCCTAGATACGCAGTATTTT.

The chain couples TRBV4-3 to TRBJ1-1, with 8 bases aligning to TRBD1. The CDR3 sequence is 14 residues long. The junction had 3 bases not matched to a gene; V was cut back by 1 base and J by 5 bases. Germline loops: CDR1 LGHNA, CDR2 YSLEER. The CDR3 reads CASSQVQGETEAFF. For the CDR3, the DNA is TGCGCCAGCAGCCAAGTACAGGGGGAAACTGAAGCTTTCTTT.

The CDR3 DNA is TGTGCCAGTAGTTCCTCATATAGACCAGATAGGAGGGACGAGCAGTACTTC. Protein: CASSSSYRPDRRDEQYF. This rearrangement joins TRBV19 to TRBJ2-7, with D perhaps matching TRBD2 (6 bases). The V gene's germline CDR1 is LNHDA and CDR2 SQIVND (reference sequence). The CDR3 is made up of 17 amino acids. V lost 5 bases and J lost 5, with 25 bases in between.

The chain is built from TRBV5-1 and TRBJ2-7; 7 nucleotides line up with TRBD2. The CDR3 contains 14 residues. The germline gives CDR1 SGHRS, CDR2 YFSETQ. Trimming took 5 bases from V and 5 from J; bases not matched to a gene: 10. CDR3 DNA: TGCGCCAGCAGGCAAGCGGGGAGTGGGAACGAGCAGTACTTC. This encodes CASRQAGSGNEQYF. The complete variable domain, with remaining parts taken from reference TRBV5-1 and TRBJ2-7, reads KAGVTQTPRYLIKTRGQQVTLSCSPISGHRSVSWYQQTPGQGLQFLFEYFSETQRNKGNFPGRFSGRQFSNSRSEMNVSTLELGDSALYLCASRQAGSGNEQYFGPGTRLTVT.

The chain recombines TRBV10-3 with TRBJ1-6; 7 nucleotides line up with TRBD1. Unmatched junction bases numbered 7, after V lost 0 bases and J lost 5 bases. Germline CDR1 and CDR2: ENHRY and SYGVKD. The CDR3 consists of 17 residues. As DNA, the CDR3 is TGTGCCATCAGTGAGTCGGGTAGGGGACAGAATAATTCACCCCTCCACTTT. Translation: CAISESGRGQNNSPLHF.

Details on this clone: The limits of the CDR3 on the DNA are not certain, so only TCRdb's listed CDR3 is given. The chain uses TRBV9 and TRBJ2-7; the D call in the table, TRBD1, was not verified against the DNA. The CDR3 spans 15 residues, counting both ends. The germline V gene has CDR1 SGDLS and CDR2 YYNGEE. The chain's CDR3 is CASSVGDGTGEPKYF.

The genes are TRBV11-2 and TRBJ2-3; a weak D match, TRBD1 (5 bases). CDR3 length equals 19 residues. The germline V and J ends were trimmed by 6 bases and 4 bases, with 29 bases remaining between them. CDR1 SGHAT and CDR2 FQNNGV come from the germline V gene. The CDR3 sequence: CASSHTLPRERYGADTQYF. The CDR3 DNA sequence: TGTGCCAGCAGTCATACACTACCCAGGGAAAGATATGGGGCAGATACGCAGTATTTT.

The V gene is TRBV6-2 or TRBV6-3, the J gene TRBJ1-2; the D is unclear. Germline CDR1 is MNHEY and CDR2 is SVGEGT. The CDR3 is made up of 14 amino acids. V lost 5 bases, J lost 2 bases, and 12 bases lay in between. For the CDR3, the DNA is TGTGCCAGCAGTCTACCGGTCCCGAACTATGGCTACACCTTC. It is translated as CASSLPVPNYGYTF.

The chain is built from TRBV7-6 and TRBJ2-1, with 13 nucleotides matching TRBD2. From germline, CDR1 is SGHVS and CDR2 FNYEAQ. The CDR3 consists of 18 residues. The trim removed 1 base at V and 8 bases at J, leaving 11 bases unmatched. The chain's CDR3 is CASSLEIRTSGRVDEQFF. The CDR3 region has the DNA TGTGCCAGCAGCTTAGAGATCAGGACTAGCGGGAGAGTAGATGAGCAGTTCTTC.

This rearrangement joins TRBV5-1 to TRBJ2-1; tentative D call: TRBD1 (6 bases). Per the germline V gene, CDR1 is SGHRS and CDR2 is YFSETQ. V was shortened by 6 bases and J by 0 bases, with 16 bases between the two germline ends. The CDR3 consists of 16 residues. CDR3 sequence: CASMKTTGSSYNEQFF. The CDR3 bases are TGCGCCAGCATGAAAACCACAGGGTCCTCCTACAATGAGCAGTTCTTC.

The J gene is TRBJ2-1, the V gene TRBV6-2 or TRBV6-3; TRBD2 matches 9 bases. This CDR3 is built from 16 residues. Looked up from germline, CDR1 is MNHEY and CDR2 is SVGEGT. V was clipped by 4 bases and J by 5 bases; unmatched bases: 9. CDR3 residues: CASSFSRGLADNEQFF. The DNA of the CDR3 is TGTGCCAGCAGTTTTTCAAGGGGACTAGCTGACAATGAGCAGTTCTTC.